This passage covers 15 T cell receptor beta chains from one sample sequenced in a study of T cell changes during pregnancy in multiple sclerosis. Method: immunoSEQ multiplex PCR; TCRdb's copy keeps in-frame clones and lacks some. The top ten clones hold 1.5% to 2% of a sample with about 39,000 clones, roughly 94% of them seen once. Sequenced material: peripheral blood, taken in the third trimester of pregnancy. The receptors derive from a female donor with multiple sclerosis, enrolled in a pregnancy study.

This rearrangement joins TRBV9 to TRBJ2-3, with TRBD2 matching over 7 bases. The germline V gene encodes CDR1 SGDLS and CDR2 YYNGEE. Trimming cost V 0 bases and J 3 bases; bases outside gene matches: 10. This CDR3 contains 17 residues. The CDR3 sequence is CASSVGGLMRETDTQYF. In DNA form, the CDR3 reads TGTGCCAGCAGCGTAGGCGGATTAATGCGGGAGACAGATACGCAGTATTTT. The full variable domain, rest sourced from reference TRBV9 and TRBJ2-3, is DSGVTQTPKHLITATGQRVTLRCSPRSGDLSVYWYQQSLDQGLQFLIQYYNGEERAKGNILERFSAQQFPDLHSELNLSSLELGDSALYFCASSVGGLMRETDTQYFGPGTRLTVL.

This clone has only one observation. This rearrangement joins TRBV7-9 to TRBJ1-5, with D uncertain. The CDR3 runs to 16 residues. Germline lookup yields CDR1 SEHNR and CDR2 FQNEAQ (reference sequence). V was cut by 5 bases and J by 2 bases, with 16 bases left in between. The CDR3 coding sequence is TGTGCCAGCAGCCCCGCGGGAGGGATCGGCAATCAGCCCCAGCATTTT. It translates to CASSPAGGIGNQPQHF.

The chain recombines TRBV25-1 with TRBJ1-3, with D tentatively TRBD1 (5 bases). This CDR3 contains 16 residues. Trimming cost V 5 bases and J 0 bases, with 14 bases left between them. Germline loops: CDR1 MGHDK, CDR2 SYGVNS. CDR3 DNA: TGTGCCAGCAGTCCCCGGTCGACAGTCTCTGGAAACACCATATATTTT. This gives the protein CASSPRSTVSGNTIYF. Complete variable domain (other parts from reference TRBV25-1 and TRBJ1-3): EADIYQTPRYLVIGTGKKITLECSQTMGHDKMYWYQQDPGMELHLIHYSYGVNSTEKGDLSSESTVSRIRTEHFPLTLESARPSHTSQYLCASSPRSTVSGNTIYFGEGSWLTVV.

This chain uses TRBV7-2 with TRBJ1-2; D not resolved. From germline, CDR1 is SGHTA and CDR2 FQGNSA. The length of the CDR3 is 13 residues. Trimming took 3 bases from V and 0 from J, leaving 5 bases between them. CDR3 protein: CASSFPSNYGYTF. The CDR3 DNA sequence: TGTGCCAGCAGCTTTCCTTCTAACTATGGCTACACCTTC.

The chain joins TRBV7-3 to TRBJ2-2, with a tentative D call TRBD2 (6 bases). This CDR3 is built from 16 residues. Between the trimmed V and J ends, which lost 3 bases and 3 bases, there was a span of 14 bases. CDR1 is SGHTA and CDR2 is FQGTGA in the germline V gene. The CDR3 DNA is TGTGCCAGCAGCTTGAGGGCGGGAAAGGACACCGGGGAGCTGTTTTTT. This translates into CASSLRAGKDTGELFF.

CDR3 in amino acids: CASSFRDRGEKLFF. The CDR3 DNA follows: TGTGCCAGCAGCTTCCGGGACAGGGGTGAAAAACTGTTTTTT. The rearrangement links TRBV5-6 to TRBJ1-4; 10 bases agree with TRBD1. CDR1 is SGHDT and CDR2 is YYEEEE in the germline V gene. The CDR3 is made up of 14 amino acids. Trimming at V came to 2 bases and at J to 7 bases, leaving 2 bases not matched to a gene. The full variable domain, in which reference TRBV5-6 and TRBJ1-4 provide the parts outside the CDR3, is DAGVTQSPTHLIKTRGQQVTLRCSPKSGHDTVSWYQQALGQGPQFIFQYYEEEERQRGNFPDRFSGHQFPNYSSELNVNALLLGDSALYLCASSFRDRGEKLFFGSGTQLSVL.

The chain's CDR3 is CASSPPLLAGGRSSTDTQYF. Here the CDR3 DNA reads TGTGCCAGCTCACCACCGCTCCTAGCGGGAGGACGCTCAAGCACAGATACGCAGTATTTT. This chain links TRBV18 with TRBJ2-3; 11 positions match TRBD2. CDR3 length: 20 residues. Germline V CDR1 and CDR2: KGHSH, LQKENI. The V segment lost 0 bases and the J segment 0 bases; nucleotides outside the gene matches: 11.

The V call is TRBV4-3, the J call TRBJ1-5; D not certain. V was clipped by 0 bases and J by 5 bases, with 17 bases between them. Per the germline V gene, CDR1 is LGHNA and CDR2 is YSLEER. The CDR3 contains 17 residues. The CDR3 reads CASSQDLSSWGDQPQHF. In DNA form, the CDR3 reads TGCGCCAGCAGCCAAGATCTGTCGTCGTGGGGAGATCAGCCCCAGCATTTT.

The J gene is TRBJ1-5, the V gene TRBV6-1, with D possibly being TRBD1 (5 bases). This CDR3 spans 14 amino acids. V gave up 1 base and J gave up 7 bases, with 11 bases separating them. Germline CDR1 MNHNS, CDR2 SASEGT. The CDR3 protein is CASSEGRGWQPQHF. CDR3 nucleotide sequence: TGTGCCAGCAGTGAAGGGAGGGGATGGCAGCCCCAGCATTTT.

This clone was detected once. The chain combines TRBV5-1 with TRBJ2-1; TRBD2 matches at 13 bases. Germline V CDR1 and CDR2: SGHRS, YFSETQ. CDR3 length equals 15 residues. Trimming at V came to 5 bases and at J to 5 bases, leaving 4 bases not matched to a gene. For the CDR3, the DNA is TGCGCCAGCAGGATAGGACTAGCGGGAGACAATGAGCAGTTCTTC. Encoded protein: CASRIGLAGDNEQFF.

This clone came up a few times. This chain's CDR3 is CASSQTWGTGAYGYTF. In DNA, the CDR3 is TGCGCCAGCAGCCAGACCTGGGGAACAGGCGCCTATGGCTACACCTTC. This chain links TRBV4-3 with TRBJ1-2; TRBD1 is a possible D gene (5 bases). Germline values: CDR1 LGHNA, CDR2 YSLEER. V was cut by 3 bases and J by 4 bases, with 18 bases left in between. This CDR3 is built from 16 residues.

The CDR3, as DNA: TGCAGCGTTGATGGGGTAACAGGGGCGCGGTATGGCTACACCTTC. This gives the protein CSVDGVTGARYGYTF. The rearrangement uses TRBV29-1 and TRBJ1-2; TRBD1 aligns across 7 bases. The CDR3 spans 15 residues. Trimming took 3 bases from V and 5 from J; bases not matched to a gene: 12. Germline-derived CDR1 and CDR2 are SQVTM and ANQGSEA.

The CDR3 here is CASSLGSDSPLHF. CDR3 DNA sequence: TGTGCCAGCAGCTTAGGCTCGGATTCACCCCTCCACTTT. The chain carries TRBV11-3 and TRBJ1-6; no definite D call. CDR1 SGHNT and CDR2 YENEEA come from the germline V gene. This CDR3 has 13 residues. V gave up 1 base and J gave up 8 bases, with 6 bases separating them.

The rearrangement uses TRBV7-8 and TRBJ2-1, with 9 bases lining up with TRBD1. The CDR3 is made up of 17 amino acids. Germline-derived CDR1 and CDR2 are SGHVS and FQNEAQ. The junction had 12 bases not matched to a gene; V was cut back by 5 bases and J by 4 bases. CDR3 DNA sequence: TGTGCCAGCAGCGCCTCCCGACAGGGGGGTTTATACAATGAGCAGTTCTTC. Residues: CASSASRQGGLYNEQFF.

The chain joins TRBV11-2 to TRBJ2-3; D gene uncertain. V lost 5 bases, J lost 3 bases, and 12 bases lay in between. The CDR3 length is 14 residues. Germline CDR1 is SGHAT and CDR2 is FQNNGV. In DNA, the CDR3 is TGTGCCAGCAGCCTCCCGCGGTCAACAGATACGCAGTATTTT. It translates to CASSLPRSTDTQYF.